This T cell receptor (beta chain) was recovered during a study of a mutant IDH1 vaccine in newly diagnosed glioma. Looking at the study overall: Former treatment meant radiotherapy, temozolomide, or both; the majority had gotten both.

The study, taken as a whole, reports: Vaccination elicited immune responses in 90% to 95% of patients. Alterations occurring in top peripheral T cell clonotypes seemed unrelated to pseudoprogression.

Time point here: baseline, week 1 (first vaccination visit). Described treatment: pre-vaccination baseline after standard-of-care therapy. New WHO grade 3 or 4 IDH1-mutant, ATRX-lost astrocytomas were present in all donors. Clones were read by immunoSEQ multiplex PCR, and TCRdb kept only the in-frame ones, dropping some. The sample carries more than 50,000 clones, 80% to 90% recorded once. The CDR3 extends over 16 amino acids. V gave up 1 base and J gave up 8 bases; unmatched junction bases: 11. CDR1 is MGHRA, CDR2 YSYEKL, per germline. With regard to this clone: Its antigen is not identified.

The clonotype originates from a man aged 25 to 40 with glioma. The sequencing here drew on PBMCs, taken from a glioma patient treated with radiotherapy, temozolomide or both. The chain carries TRBV4-1 and TRBJ2-1; TRBD2 matches at 7 bases. As DNA, the CDR3 is TGCGCCAGCAGCCAAGGCGGTTGGCGGGGGATCGATGAGCAGTTCTTC. Protein sequence: CASSQGGWRGIDEQFF.